This T cell receptor beta chain was profiled in a study of shared clonotypes between healthy human individuals (TCRdb year 2020). Describing the broader study: The cohort included a few men and a couple of women between 18 and 49 years of age. To increase sequencing depth and limit assay-specific biases, TCR repertoire library preparation and sequencing were carried out by different laboratories using diverse techniques. Per donor, leukapheresis produced somewhere between about 0.94 and 9 billion PBMCs. To estimate repertoire size and how much clonotypes are shared between individuals, the study performed deep sequencing of blood TCR repertoires from a few healthy adults. Study-level results and caveats: Pairwise subsampling indicated that sequencing depth was expected to affect the degree of clonotype sharing among donors. Sampling was restricted to blood, and TCR repertoires in tissues likely differ from the TCR repertoires found in blood. Because the study included only a small number of donors, the genetic and exposure-history diversity represented was limited.

V lost 2 bases and J lost 2 bases; the stretch between them is 16 bases long. The CDR3 has 17 amino acids, counting the end cysteine and phenylalanine. The read is trimmed to its CDR3 DNA, 51 bases read in frame from base 1. The germline V gene gives CDR1 as SGHDT and CDR2 as YYEEEE. Using the deep immunoSEQ assay, multiplex PCR amplified TCR CDR3 regions from genomic DNA. Extracted genomic DNA from each cell subset was distributed evenly across all wells of several immunoSEQ 96-well plates, and each plate was treated as a replicate. For unsorted PBMC, each replicate PCR was loaded with approximately 330 ng genomic DNA, equivalent to around 30,000 T cell genomes. Ten immunoSEQ deep assay plates were used to sequence the unsorted PBMC genomic DNA. The purified libraries were quantified using a Qubit 3.0 fluorometer, sized with a Bioanalyzer 2100, and then quantified again using the KAPA Library Quantification kit. Each immunoSEQ 96-well plate was sequenced on its own single-read 150-cycle Illumina NextSeq 550 flow cell. Regarding the original processing steps: The immunoSEQ output contained only junctional sequences without quality scores, so filtering could not match that applied to full-length reads. Sequences were annotated with PyIR, a Python wrapper for IgBLAST v1.9, and V/J genes and CDR3 were assigned using IMGT germline references. Reads with weak V/J assignments (E-value above 1e-6), missing CDR3, stop codons, out-of-frame junctions, or ambiguous translated residues were removed. A V3J clonotype was defined by an identical inferred V gene, J gene, and CDR3 amino acid sequence. To compute the percentage overlap between repertoires, the number of shared unique clonotypes was divided by the size of the smaller repertoire. RTK rarefaction, the Chao1 estimator, and Recon v2.1 estimates of unobserved clonotypes were used to assess repertoire richness. TCRdb mirrors the immuneACCESS table, restricted to in-frame sequences. Some clones are absent from its copies; in checked studies, under half trace to an unresolved V gene, and the reason for the others is unknown. The V and J calls and clone size are taken from that table; D and trimming were inferred from the DNA. The sample yields roughly 500,000 clones; 60% to 85% were counted once. The ten largest account for roughly 13% of the sample.

Donors were healthy HIV-negative adults with no recently reported acute infections or vaccinations. Every donor was a Caucasian adult living in Nashville, Tennessee, USA. For unsorted samples, tens of millions of PBMCs were counted and genomic DNA was extracted with the QIAamp DNA Blood Mini kit. After blood collection by leukapheresis, PBMCs were isolated using Ficoll-Histopaque density gradient centrifugation and then cryopreserved in the vapor phase of liquid nitrogen. Of note for this clone: There is no known antigen for this receptor. Nothing much larger sits one base from this clone, and base qualities are not available.

The TCR sequence derives from a woman in her forties in good health. Some clones in this sample may be carry-over from other donors' samples. The specimen sequenced was PBMCs. The rearrangement combines TRBV5-6 with TRBJ2-2; there is no confident call for the D gene. The nucleotides read TGTGCCAGCAGCTTCTTAGGGCAGCTTAAAAACACCGGGGAGCTGTTTTTT. This yields the protein CASSFLGQLKNTGELFF.